The 14 T cell receptor beta chains listed next were all sequenced from one sample in a study of stem cell transplantation in POMP-related autoinflammatory disease. Sequencing was performed with immunoSEQ multiplex PCR; in TCRdb, only in-frame clones are kept and a portion is missing. The table has some 70,000 clones, approximately 90% seen once. The specimen comprised CD4+ T cells from PBMCs, sampled after stem cell transplantation. The receptor source for this set is a human patient with POMP-related autoinflammation and immune dysregulation (PRAID). Some of the T cells might come from the graft donor.

The rearrangement uses TRBV14 and TRBJ1-5, with D possibly matching TRBD1 (5 bases). Trimming cost V 2 bases and J 4 bases, with 9 bases left between them. Germline CDR1 SGHDN, CDR2 FVKESK. The CDR3 totals 14 residues. This CDR3 reads CASSQRGRNQPQHF. The CDR3 coding sequence is TGTGCCAGCAGCCAACGGGGCCGTAATCAGCCCCAGCATTTT.

This clone came up once. This chain uses TRBV18 with TRBJ1-1; tentatively, D is TRBD1 (5 bases). CDR3 length: 14 residues. Germline loops: CDR1 KGHSH, CDR2 LQKENI. Trimming stripped 2 bases from V and 1 base from J, with 8 bases between. The CDR3 region is CASSPGGGNTEAFF. The DNA of the CDR3 is TGTGCCAGCTCACCAGGGGGGGGGAACACTGAAGCTTTCTTT.

As DNA, the CDR3 is TGTGCCAGCAGGGGGTCCGAGCAGTACTTC. Protein sequence: CASRGSEQYF. This rearrangement joins TRBV6-5 to TRBJ2-7; D remains ambiguous. Per the germline V gene, CDR1 is MNHEY and CDR2 is SVGAGI. Trimming stripped 6 bases from V and 6 bases from J, with 6 bases between. CDR3 length equals 10 residues.

The chain recombines TRBV5-1 with TRBJ2-3; 7 bases are shared with TRBD2. Germline V gene lookup returns CDR1 SGHRS and CDR2 YFSETQ. This CDR3 comprises 16 residues. With V trimmed by 1 base and J by 1 base, 6 bases remained unmatched. The CDR3 nucleotides read TGCGCCAGCAGCTTGCGCGGGGGAGGGGGCACAGATACGCAGTATTTT. Translating it yields CASSLRGGGGTDTQYF.

The rearrangement uses TRBV11-2 and TRBJ2-1, with 11 bases fitting TRBD2. CDR3 length: 14 amino acids. CDR1 is SGHAT, CDR2 FQNNGV, per germline. V lost 5 bases, J lost 7 bases, and 4 bases stayed unmatched. Here the CDR3 reads CASSELAGVNEQFF. As DNA, the CDR3 is TGTGCCAGCAGCGAACTAGCGGGAGTTAATGAGCAGTTCTTC.

The chain joins TRBV19 to TRBJ2-2, with 11 nucleotides matching TRBD2. After removal of 8 bases from V and 6 bases from J, the junction contained 5 bases not matched to a gene. Germline loops: CDR1 LNHDA, CDR2 SQIVND (reference sequence). The CDR3 extends over 14 amino acids. The CDR3 DNA reads as TGTGCCAGTGTATCGACTAGCGGGGCCGGGGAGCTGTTTTTT. Its translation is CASVSTSGAGELFF.

The chain links TRBV3-1 (or the pseudogene TRBV3-2) to TRBJ2-2; D not certain. The germline V gene encodes CDR1 LGHDT and CDR2 YNNKEL (reference sequence). The CDR3 is made up of 13 amino acids. The germline V and J ends were trimmed by 1 base and 6 bases, with 6 bases remaining between them. CDR3 coding DNA: TGTGCCAGCAGCCAAGGGAGCGCCGGGGAGCTGTTTTTT. It yields the protein CASSQGSAGELFF.

This clone has just one count. This sequence joins TRBV30 and TRBJ1-1, with D perhaps TRBD1 (5 bases). Trimming removed 4 bases from V and 5 bases from J, with 17 bases in between. Germline V gives CDR1 GTSNPN, CDR2 SVGIG (reference sequence). This CDR3 comprises 14 residues. The CDR3 spells CAWISFRARTEAFF. As DNA, the CDR3 is TGTGCCTGGATCTCATTCAGGGCGAGAACTGAAGCTTTCTTT.

This chain uses TRBV3-1 (or the pseudogene TRBV3-2) with TRBJ2-7, with TRBD2 as a possible D gene (6 bases). CDR1 is LGHDT and CDR2 is YNNKEL in the germline V gene (reference sequence). V was pared by 0 bases and J by 0 bases, with 15 bases between. The CDR3 length is 17 residues. Written as DNA, the CDR3 is TGTGCCAGCAGCCAAGATCCCGGAGCGGGTAACTCCTACGAGCAGTACTTC. Its protein is CASSQDPGAGNSYEQYF.

The chain has TRBV28 and TRBJ2-2; no reliable D call. This CDR3 contains 13 residues. In germline, CDR1 is MDHEN, CDR2 SYDVKM. V lost 2 bases to trimming and J lost 7 bases, with 8 bases between them. The CDR3 bases are TGTGCCAGCAGTTTACCGGTGATCGGGGAGCTGTTTTTT. Translated: CASSLPVIGELFF. Drawing the rest from reference TRBV28 and TRBJ2-2, the complete variable domain is DVKVTQSSRYLVKRTGEKVFLECVQDMDHENMFWYRQDPGLGLRLIYFSYDVKMKEKGDIPEGYSVSREKKERFSLILESASTNQTSMYLCASSLPVIGELFFGEGSRLTVL.

V is TRBV2 and J is TRBJ2-3; D might be TRBD1 (6 bases). Germline CDR1 SNHLY, CDR2 FYNNEI. CDR3 length equals 16 residues. V was shortened by 1 base and J by 2 bases, with 13 bases between the two germline ends. CDR3 sequence: CASSEGQWGHTDTQYF. In DNA, the CDR3 is TGTGCCAGCAGTGAAGGACAGTGGGGACACACAGATACGCAGTATTTT.

This clone was detected only once. The chain carries TRBV5-4 and TRBJ2-1; 8 positions match TRBD2. Germline V gene data show CDR1 as SGHNT and CDR2 as YYREEE (reference sequence). V lost 0 bases, J lost 8 bases, and 10 bases stayed unmatched. This CDR3 contains 16 residues. The CDR3 DNA reads as TGTGCCAGCAGCTTGGCCGGGCGGGGGGCCTTCTATGAGCAGTTCTTC. Protein: CASSLAGRGAFYEQFF.

The CDR3 spells CASSRDPRAEAFF. CDR3 nucleotides: TGTGCCAGCAGTCGGGACCCGAGAGCTGAAGCTTTCTTT. The chain joins TRBV6-5 to TRBJ1-1; tentatively, D is TRBD1 (5 bases). The V end lost 5 bases, the J end lost 6 bases, and 13 bases lay between the germline ends. Germline CDR1 reads MNHEY; CDR2 reads SVGAGI. The CDR3 extends over 13 amino acids.

A few counts support this clone. The chain links TRBV18 to TRBJ1-2; D gene uncertain. With 2 bases removed from V and 5 bases from J, the gap between germline ends came to 12 bases. This CDR3 is 14 amino acids long. The V gene's germline CDR1 is KGHSH and CDR2 LQKENI. The CDR3 DNA follows: TGTGCCAGCTCACCAACTAGAACGGAGTATGGCTACACCTTC. It codes for CASSPTRTEYGYTF.